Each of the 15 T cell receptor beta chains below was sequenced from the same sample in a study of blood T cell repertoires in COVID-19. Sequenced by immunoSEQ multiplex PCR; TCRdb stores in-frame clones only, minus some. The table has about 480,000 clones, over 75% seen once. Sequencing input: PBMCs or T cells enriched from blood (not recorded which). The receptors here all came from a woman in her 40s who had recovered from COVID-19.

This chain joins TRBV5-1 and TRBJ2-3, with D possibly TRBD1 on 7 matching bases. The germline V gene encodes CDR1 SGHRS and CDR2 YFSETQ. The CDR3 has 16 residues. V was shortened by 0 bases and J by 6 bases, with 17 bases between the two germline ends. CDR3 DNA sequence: TGCGCCAGCAGCTTGGACAGGGGACTTGTTGCGGATACGCAGTATTTT. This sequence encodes CASSLDRGLVADTQYF.

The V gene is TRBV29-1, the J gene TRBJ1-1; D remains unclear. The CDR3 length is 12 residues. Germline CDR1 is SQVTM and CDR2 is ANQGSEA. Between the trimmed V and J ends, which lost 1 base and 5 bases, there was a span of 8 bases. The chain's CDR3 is CSVEGAGTEAFF. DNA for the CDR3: TGCAGCGTTGAAGGGGCTGGTACTGAAGCTTTCTTT.

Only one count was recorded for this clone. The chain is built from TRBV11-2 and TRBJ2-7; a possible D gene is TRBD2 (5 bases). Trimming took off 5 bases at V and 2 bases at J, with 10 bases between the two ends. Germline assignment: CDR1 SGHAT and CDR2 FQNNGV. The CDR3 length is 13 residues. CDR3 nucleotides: TGTGCCAGCAGCATCGGGATTCCCTACGAGCAGTACTTC. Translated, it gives CASSIGIPYEQYF.

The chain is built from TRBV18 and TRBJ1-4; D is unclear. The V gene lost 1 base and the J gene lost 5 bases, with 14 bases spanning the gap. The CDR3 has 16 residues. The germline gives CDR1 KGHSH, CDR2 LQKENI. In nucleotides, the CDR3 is TGTGCCAGCTCACCACGCTCCGGGGAGAAAAATGAAAAACTGTTTTTT. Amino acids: CASSPRSGEKNEKLFF. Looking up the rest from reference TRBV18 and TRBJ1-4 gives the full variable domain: NAGVMQNPRHLVRRRGQEARLRCSPMKGHSHVYWYRQLPEEGLKFMVYLQKENIIDESGMPKERFSAEFPKEGPSILRIQQVVRGDSAAYFCASSPRSGEKNEKLFFGSGTQLSVL.

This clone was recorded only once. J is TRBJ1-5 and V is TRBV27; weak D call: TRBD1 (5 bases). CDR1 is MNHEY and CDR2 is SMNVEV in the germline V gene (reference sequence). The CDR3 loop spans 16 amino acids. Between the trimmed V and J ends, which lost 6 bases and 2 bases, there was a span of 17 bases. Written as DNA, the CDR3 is TGTGCCAGCAGGAGAGGTGGACAAACTCGCAATCAGCCCCAGCATTTT. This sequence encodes CASRRGGQTRNQPQHF.

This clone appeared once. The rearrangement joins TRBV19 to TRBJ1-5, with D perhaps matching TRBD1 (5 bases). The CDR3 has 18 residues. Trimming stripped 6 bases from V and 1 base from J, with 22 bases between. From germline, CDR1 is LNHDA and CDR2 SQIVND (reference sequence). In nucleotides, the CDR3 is TGTGCCAGTAGCCACCGTTATGCGGGAGGGGTAAGCAATCAGCCCCAGCATTTT. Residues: CASSHRYAGGVSNQPQHF.

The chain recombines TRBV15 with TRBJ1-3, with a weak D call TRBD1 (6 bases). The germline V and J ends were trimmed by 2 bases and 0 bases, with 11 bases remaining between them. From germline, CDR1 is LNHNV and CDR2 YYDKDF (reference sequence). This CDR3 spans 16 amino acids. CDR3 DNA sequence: TGTGCCACCAGCAGACAGGGGCTTGGCTCTGGAAACACCATATATTTT. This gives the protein CATSRQGLGSGNTIYF.

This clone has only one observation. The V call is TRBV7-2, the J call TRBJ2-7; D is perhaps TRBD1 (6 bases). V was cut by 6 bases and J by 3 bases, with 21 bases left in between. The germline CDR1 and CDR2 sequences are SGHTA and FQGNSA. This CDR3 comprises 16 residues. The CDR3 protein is CASSPRGSRTRYEQYF. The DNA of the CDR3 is TGTGCCAGCAGTCCGAGGGGGAGCAGGACTCGCTACGAGCAGTACTTC. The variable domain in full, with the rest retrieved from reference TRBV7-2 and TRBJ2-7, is GAGVSQSPSNKVTEKGKDVELRCDPISGHTALYWYRQSLGQGLEFLIYFQGNSAPDKSGLPSDRFSAERTGGSVSTLTIQRTQQEDSAVYLCASSPRGSRTRYEQYFGPGTRLTVT.

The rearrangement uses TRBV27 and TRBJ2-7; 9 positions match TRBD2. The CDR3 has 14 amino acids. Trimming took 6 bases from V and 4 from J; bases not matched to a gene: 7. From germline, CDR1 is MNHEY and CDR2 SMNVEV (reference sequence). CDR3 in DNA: TGTGCCAGCAGACCACTAGCGGGTCTATACGAGCAGTACTTC. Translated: CASRPLAGLYEQYF.

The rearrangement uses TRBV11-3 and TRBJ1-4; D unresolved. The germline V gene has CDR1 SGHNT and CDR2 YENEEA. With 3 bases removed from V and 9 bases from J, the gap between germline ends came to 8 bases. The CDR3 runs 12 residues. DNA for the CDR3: TGTGCCAGCAGCTTGTCGGGGAAAAAACTGTTTTTT. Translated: CASSLSGKKLFF.

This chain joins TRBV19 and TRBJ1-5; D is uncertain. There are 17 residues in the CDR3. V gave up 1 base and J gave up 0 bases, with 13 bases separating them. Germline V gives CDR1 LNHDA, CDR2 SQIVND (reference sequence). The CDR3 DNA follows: TGTGCCAGTAGTATAGGTCCGAGGGAGTATAGCAATCAGCCCCAGCATTTT. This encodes CASSIGPREYSNQPQHF.

The CDR3 loop is CASIRQGSNTEAFF. The DNA of the CDR3 is TGTGCCAGCATTAGACAGGGGTCGAACACTGAAGCTTTCTTT. The J gene is TRBJ1-1, the V gene TRBV7-9; TRBD1 agrees at 8 bases. This CDR3 comprises 14 residues. V gave up 7 bases and J gave up 1 base; unmatched junction bases: 5. Germline assignment: CDR1 SEHNR and CDR2 FQNEAQ (reference sequence).

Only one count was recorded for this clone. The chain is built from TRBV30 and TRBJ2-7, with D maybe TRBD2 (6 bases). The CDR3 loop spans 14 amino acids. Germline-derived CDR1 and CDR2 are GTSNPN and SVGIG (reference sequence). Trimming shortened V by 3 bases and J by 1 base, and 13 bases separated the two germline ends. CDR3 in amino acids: CAWRRGGLSYEQYF. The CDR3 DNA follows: TGTGCCTGGAGAAGGGGAGGCCTGTCCTACGAGCAGTACTTC.

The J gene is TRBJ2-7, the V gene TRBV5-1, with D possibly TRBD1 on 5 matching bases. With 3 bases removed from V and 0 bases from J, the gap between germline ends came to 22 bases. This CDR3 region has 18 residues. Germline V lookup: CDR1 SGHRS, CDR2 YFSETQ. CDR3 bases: TGCGCCAGCAGCTCCAATTACCAGGGATTACCCATCTCCTACGAGCAGTACTTC. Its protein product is CASSSNYQGLPISYEQYF.

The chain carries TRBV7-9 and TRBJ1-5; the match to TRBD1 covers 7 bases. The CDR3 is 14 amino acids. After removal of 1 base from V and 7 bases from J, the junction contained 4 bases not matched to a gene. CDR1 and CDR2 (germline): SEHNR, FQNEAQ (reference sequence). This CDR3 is CASSLEGTDQPQHF. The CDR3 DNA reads TGTGCCAGCAGCTTAGAGGGGACAGACCAGCCCCAGCATTTT.